Each of the 25 T cell receptor beta chains below was sequenced from the same sample in a study of blood T cell repertoires in COVID-19. Generated by immunoSEQ multiplex PCR, the TCRdb table keeps only in-frame clones and is missing some. The sample consists of about 200,000 clones, 70% to 90% of them appearing once. The sample taken for sequencing was peripheral blood. The receptors stem from a woman aged 80 or over with acute or convalescent COVID-19.

V is TRBV7-9 and J is TRBJ2-1, with TRBD2 as a possible D gene (6 bases). The CDR3 runs 15 residues. Germline values: CDR1 SEHNR, CDR2 FQNEAQ (reference sequence). V shed 3 bases and J shed 8 bases, with 17 bases lying between them. The CDR3 protein is CASSLAGGLIDEQFF. CDR3 coding DNA: TGTGCCAGCAGCTTGGCCGGGGGACTGATCGATGAGCAGTTCTTC.

The chain combines TRBV5-5 with TRBJ1-3; D not resolved. Trimming removed 0 bases at V and 1 base at J, with 8 bases between. Per the germline V gene, CDR1 is SGHKS and CDR2 is YYEKEE (reference sequence). The length of the CDR3 is 15 residues. The CDR3 nucleotides are TGTGCCAGCAGCTTGGATCCCTTATCTGGAAACACCATATATTTT. Translating it yields CASSLDPLSGNTIYF.

The V gene is TRBV7-9, the J gene TRBJ1-1; D is unresolved. Germline V lookup: CDR1 SEHNR, CDR2 FQNEAQ (reference sequence). V shed 2 bases and J shed 1 base, with 8 bases lying between them. The CDR3 covers 14 residues. CDR3 DNA sequence: TGTGCCAGCAGCTTACATCTAGAGAACACTGAAGCTTTCTTT. This sequence encodes CASSLHLENTEAFF.

J is TRBJ2-1 and V is TRBV18, with a tentative D call TRBD1 (6 bases). V was cut by 2 bases and J by 6 bases, with 17 bases left in between. CDR1 and CDR2 (germline): KGHSH, LQKENI. The CDR3 extends over 16 amino acids. CDR3 bases: TGTGCCAGCTCACCAGCATACAGGGTGATAGGCAATGAGCAGTTCTTC. It encodes CASSPAYRVIGNEQFF.

CDR3 coding DNA: TGTGCCAGCAGCCCACAGGGTAGGAACACTGAAGCTTTCTTT. This encodes CASSPQGRNTEAFF. This chain uses TRBV7-2 with TRBJ1-1; D possibly corresponds to TRBD1 (6 bases). The CDR3 runs to 14 residues. The V gene's germline CDR1 is SGHTA and CDR2 FQGNSA. Trimming left V 5 bases short and J 1 base short, with 11 bases between.

The chain is built from TRBV6-6 and TRBJ1-3; 7 bases fit TRBD1. Germline V lookup: CDR1 MNHNY, CDR2 SVGAGI (reference sequence). V lost 7 bases and J lost 7; bases outside the gene matches: 7. The CDR3 spans 13 residues. For the CDR3, the DNA is TGTGCCAGCATGCTACAGGGGTTGAACACCATATATTTT. It codes for CASMLQGLNTIYF.

V and J are TRBV19 and TRBJ2-3; D may be TRBD2 (6 bases). The CDR3 runs 15 residues. The germline V gene encodes CDR1 LNHDA and CDR2 SQIVND (reference sequence). V lost 1 base and J lost 4, with 12 bases in between. Here the CDR3 reads CASSIGWGGPDTQYF. The CDR3 DNA is TGTGCCAGTAGTATAGGCTGGGGAGGTCCAGATACGCAGTATTTT.

The V call is TRBV15, the J call TRBJ2-1; 9 bases agree with TRBD2. Unmatched junction bases numbered 8, after V lost 0 bases and J lost 8 bases. The CDR3 spans 16 residues. Looked up from germline, CDR1 is LNHNV and CDR2 is YYDKDF (reference sequence). The CDR3 sequence is CATSRDFAGGVDEQFF. CDR3 nucleotides: TGTGCCACCAGCAGAGATTTTGCGGGAGGGGTGGATGAGCAGTTCTTC.

This sequence joins TRBV7-2 and TRBJ2-2; D not resolved. Germline assignment: CDR1 SGHTA and CDR2 FQGNSA. The CDR3 consists of 13 residues. V was trimmed by 3 bases and J by 5 bases, leaving 7 bases between them. Here the CDR3 DNA reads TGTGCCAGCAGCTTCTTGCAGACCGGGGAGCTGTTTTTT. Translation: CASSFLQTGELFF.

The CDR3 loop is CASGSSPLAGGYSGANVLTF. Here the CDR3 DNA reads TGTGCTAGTGGTTCCTCGCCCCTAGCGGGAGGTTACTCTGGGGCCAACGTCCTGACTTTC. The gene calls are TRBV12-5 and TRBJ2-6, with 11 bases identical to TRBD2. The CDR3 contains 20 residues. The trim removed 4 bases at V and 0 bases at J, leaving 11 bases unmatched. Looked up from germline, CDR1 is LGHNT and CDR2 is FRNRAP.

There are a few counts of this clone. The chain is built from TRBV5-1 and TRBJ2-2, with D uncertain. This CDR3 contains 16 residues. V lost 4 bases and J lost 0, with 13 bases in between. The germline V gene encodes CDR1 SGHRS and CDR2 YFSETQ. The CDR3 DNA sequence: TGCGCCAGCAGCGTTCCTTTAGCCACGAACACCGGGGAGCTGTTTTTT. Amino acid sequence: CASSVPLATNTGELFF.

The rearrangement uses TRBV18 and TRBJ2-3, with 8 bases fitting TRBD1. The CDR3 contains 13 residues. The V and J ends lost 5 bases and 4 bases, in that order; junction bases with no gene match: 2. Germline-derived CDR1 and CDR2 are KGHSH and LQKENI. In DNA form, the CDR3 reads TGTGCCAGCTCAGAACAGGGGGCAGATACGCAGTATTTT. It is translated as CASSEQGADTQYF.

The chain is built from TRBV5-4 and TRBJ2-1; TRBD1 aligns across 9 bases. The V gene's germline CDR1 is SGHNT and CDR2 YYREEE (reference sequence). The CDR3 runs to 15 residues. Trimming at V came to 3 bases and at J to 7 bases, leaving 8 bases not matched to a gene. For the CDR3, the DNA is TGTGCCAGCAGCTCGACCGGGACAGGGACGAATGAGCAGTTCTTC. The encoded protein is CASSSTGTGTNEQFF.

The J gene is TRBJ2-3, the V gene TRBV9; D is unresolved. Trimming stripped 0 bases from V and 4 bases from J, with 15 bases between. Germline V gives CDR1 SGDLS, CDR2 YYNGEE. The CDR3 has 16 amino acids. This CDR3 is CASSVGRIIYADTQYF. The DNA for the CDR3 is TGTGCCAGCAGCGTAGGTCGTATCATCTATGCAGATACGCAGTATTTT.

V gene TRBV27 combines with J gene TRBJ2-1, with 13 bases fitting TRBD2. There are 16 residues in the CDR3. V shed 4 bases, J shed 7 bases, and the junction held 7 bases outside the gene matches. The germline V gene has CDR1 MNHEY and CDR2 SMNVEV (reference sequence). The CDR3 nucleotides read TGTGCCAGCAGTTCGCGGACTAGCGGGAGAAATAATGAGCAGTTCTTC. This codes for CASSSRTSGRNNEQFF.

J is TRBJ2-7 and V is TRBV6-6; 8 bases align to TRBD2. The CDR3 sequence is 15 residues long. Trimming cost V 2 bases and J 4 bases; bases outside gene matches: 7. CDR1 and CDR2 (germline): MNHNY, SVGAGI (reference sequence). The CDR3 sequence: CASSYMTGGPYEQYF. CDR3 bases: TGTGCCAGCAGTTACATGACGGGAGGGCCTTACGAGCAGTACTTC.

V usage is TRBV2 and J usage is TRBJ1-1, with a weak D call TRBD1 (5 bases). Trimming removed 2 bases at V and 5 bases at J, with 9 bases between. Per the germline V gene, CDR1 is SNHLY and CDR2 is FYNNEI. CDR3 length: 13 amino acids. CDR3 coding DNA: TGTGCCAGCAGTGAACTTCGACAGACTGAAGCTTTCTTT. Protein product: CASSELRQTEAFF.

A single count supports this clone. This chain uses TRBV19 with TRBJ1-5; a possible D gene is TRBD1 (5 bases). Germline V gene data show CDR1 as LNHDA and CDR2 as SQIVND (reference sequence). V was shortened by 2 bases and J by 4 bases, with 12 bases between the two germline ends. The CDR3 spans 15 residues. The CDR3 is CASSIKGQVNQPQHF. The CDR3 bases are TGTGCCAGTAGTATAAAGGGGCAGGTAAATCAGCCCCAGCATTTT.

Details on this clone: The identical CDR3 is also encoded by other nucleotide sequences in the sample. The chain joins TRBV5-1 to TRBJ2-7; tentatively, D is TRBD2 (5 bases). V dropped 3 bases and J dropped 2 bases, with 9 bases sitting between them. CDR3 length equals 13 residues. The germline V gene has CDR1 SGHRS and CDR2 YFSETQ. CDR3 bases: TGCGCCAGCAGCTCATCCGGGGCCTACGAGCAGTACTTC. This codes for CASSSSGAYEQYF.

The chain combines TRBV18 with TRBJ1-1, with no clear D. The length of the CDR3 is 14 residues. V lost 4 bases and J 3 bases, leaving 12 bases between the germline ends. Germline lookup yields CDR1 KGHSH and CDR2 LQKENI. The CDR3: CASSRLKTHTEAFF. The CDR3, as DNA: TGTGCCAGCTCACGACTCAAAACGCACACTGAAGCTTTCTTT.

The chain combines TRBV11-3 with TRBJ1-1; 7 bases agree with TRBD1. J lost 5 bases, V lost 2 bases, and 2 bases had no gene match. The CDR3 spans 13 residues. Germline loops: CDR1 SGHNT, CDR2 YENEEA. CDR3 loop: CASSLHRGTEAFF. CDR3 nucleotides: TGTGCCAGCAGCTTACACAGGGGTACTGAAGCTTTCTTT.

This clone was seen only a few times. The chain is built from TRBV15 and TRBJ2-7, with TRBD1 as a possible D gene (5 bases). This CDR3 has 15 amino acids. With 0 bases removed from V and 5 bases from J, the gap between germline ends came to 14 bases. The V gene's germline CDR1 is LNHNV and CDR2 YYDKDF (reference sequence). CDR3 residues: CATSRDPRASDEQYF. CDR3 DNA: TGTGCCACCAGCAGAGATCCCAGGGCAAGCGACGAGCAGTACTTC.

V and J are TRBV7-6 and TRBJ2-2; D possibly corresponds to TRBD2 (6 bases). The CDR3 extends over 15 amino acids. Between the trimmed V and J ends, which lost 1 base and 4 bases, there was a span of 10 bases. Germline V gene sequence: CDR1 SGHVS, CDR2 FNYEAQ. CDR3 nucleotides: TGTGCCAGCAGCTTAGTGCCAGCGGGCACCGGGGAGCTGTTTTTT. It yields the protein CASSLVPAGTGELFF. Combining the CDR3 with reference TRBV7-6 and TRBJ2-2 gives the whole variable domain GAGVSQSPRYKVTKRGQDVALRCDPISGHVSLYWYRQALGQGPEFLTYFNYEAQQDKSGLPNDRFSAERPEGSISTLTIQRTEQRDSAMYRCASSLVPAGTGELFFGEGSRLTVL.

In this sample, this clone turned up a few times. The chain employs TRBV6-1 and TRBJ1-1; the match to TRBD1 covers 11 bases. V lost 4 bases, J lost 2 bases, and 15 bases stayed unmatched. The CDR3 loop spans 19 amino acids. The germline V gene has CDR1 MNHNS and CDR2 SASEGT. The CDR3 region is CASSGPNRDRGGLNTEAFF. CDR3 nucleotides: TGTGCCAGCAGTGGGCCCAACCGGGACAGGGGGGGCCTAAACACTGAAGCTTTCTTT.

The rearrangement joins TRBV10-3 to TRBJ1-5, with 9 bases that match TRBD1. V shed 2 bases and J 4 bases; nucleotides not matched to a gene: 0. This CDR3 has 14 amino acids. In germline, CDR1 is ENHRY, CDR2 SYGVKD. Here the CDR3 DNA reads TGTGCCATCAGTGAGGGGACAGGGAATCAGCCCCAGCATTTT. Its protein is CAISEGTGNQPQHF.